This T cell receptor beta chain comes out of a study of CXCR3-negative and CXCR3-positive naive CD8 T cells. The CDR3 is 15 amino acids. Germline CDR1 is SEHNR and CDR2 is FQNEAQ (reference sequence). cDNA libraries for TRB were generated by 5' RACE incorporating UMI labels. One entry per CDR3 protein, without DNA, is what TCRdb gives after re-calling the 5' RACE reads. Reported are some 41,000 distinct CDR3 sequences; the ten largest clones contain around 2%. Cells classed as naive CD8+ T cells were CD45RO-CCR7+CD27+CD95-. Regarding this clonotype: Its antigen remains unidentified.

Whole-study findings and limits: With respect to TRBV-TRBJ usage, naive CXCR3-negative and CXCR3-positive cells were similar; memory differed.

The sequencing sample was made of naive CXCR3- CD8+ T cells from blood. Subset here: CD45RO-CCR7+CD27+CD95- naive CD8+ T cells lacking CXCR3 (TNR3-). The chain employs TRBV7-9 and TRBJ2-3; the D call of TRBD2 rests on TCRdb alone, since no DNA is present to check it. This receptor was obtained from a human donor in good health. Some clones in this sample may be carry-over from other donors' samples. The CDR3 here is CPSSYRDYGSDTQYF.